The 3 T cell receptor beta chains given below trace back to one sample, sequenced in a study of blood T cell repertoires in COVID-19. The data were produced by immunoSEQ multiplex PCR, yet TCRdb's version contains in-frame clones alone and is incomplete. The sample has 200,000 to 300,000 clones; approximately 88% are singletons. Sequences were obtained from peripheral blood. Receptors were obtained from a woman in her 30s with acute or convalescent COVID-19.

This sequence joins TRBV23-1 and TRBJ1-4, with TRBD1 as a possible D gene (5 bases). TRBV23-1 is placed among ORFs of uncertain function. V lost 4 bases, J lost 7 bases, and 7 bases lay in between. The CDR3 sequence is 12 residues long. The CDR3 here is CASSPQGEKLFF. CDR3 sequence (DNA): TGCGCCAGCAGTCCCCAGGGTGAAAAACTGTTTTTT.

This clone is a singleton in its sample. This sequence joins TRBV9 and TRBJ2-1; no firm D call. The CDR3 is 10 amino acids. Germline assignment: CDR1 SGDLS and CDR2 YYNGEE. Trimming stripped 3 bases from V and 13 bases from J, with 8 bases between. This chain's CDR3 is CASSGALQFF. The CDR3 DNA sequence: TGTGCCAGCAGCGGGGCTTTACAGTTCTTC.

This rearrangement joins TRBV7-8 to TRBJ2-2, with 7 bases identical to TRBD1. The CDR3 spans 16 residues. Germline assignment: CDR1 SGHVS and CDR2 FQNEAQ. Trimming cost V 3 bases and J 4 bases; bases outside gene matches: 8. CDR3 nucleotides: TGTGCCAGCAGCTTTACCCCGGCAGGGGGCACCGGGGAGCTGTTTTTT. Encoded protein: CASSFTPAGGTGELFF.